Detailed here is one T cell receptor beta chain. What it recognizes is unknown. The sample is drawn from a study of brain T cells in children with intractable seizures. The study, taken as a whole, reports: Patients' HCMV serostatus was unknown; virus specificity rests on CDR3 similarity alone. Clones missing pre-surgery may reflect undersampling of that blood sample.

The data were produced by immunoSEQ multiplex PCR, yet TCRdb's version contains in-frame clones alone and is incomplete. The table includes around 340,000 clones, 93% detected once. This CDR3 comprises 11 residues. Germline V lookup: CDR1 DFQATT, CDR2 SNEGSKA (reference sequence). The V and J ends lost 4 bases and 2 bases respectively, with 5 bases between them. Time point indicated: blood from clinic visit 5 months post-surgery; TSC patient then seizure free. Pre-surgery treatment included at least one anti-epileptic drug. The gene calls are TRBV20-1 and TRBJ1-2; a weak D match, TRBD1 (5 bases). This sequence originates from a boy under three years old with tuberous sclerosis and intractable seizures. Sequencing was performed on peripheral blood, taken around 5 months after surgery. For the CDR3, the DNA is TGCAGTGCTACAGGGAACTATGGCTACACCTTC. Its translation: CSATGNYGYTF.